One and the same sample provided the 2 T cell receptor beta chains below, sequenced in a study of breast tumors, draining lymph nodes, adjacent tissues. Breast cancer patients provided tissue from their axillary draining lymph nodes. TCRdb re-called the multiplex PCR reads with MiXCR, one entry per CDR3 protein. This table holds about 180,000 distinct CDR3 sequences, roughly a third found once. Sequenced: axillary lymph node tissue. The receptors were sampled from a female donor with breast cancer. Some clones in this sample may be carry-over from other donors' samples.

The rearrangement uses TRBV7-9 and TRBJ1-1, with a tentative D call TRBD1 (5 bases). The germline V and J ends were trimmed by 3 bases and 1 base, with 9 bases remaining between them. This CDR3 spans 14 amino acids. Per germline, CDR1 SEHNR and CDR2 FQNEAQ (reference sequence). CDR3 bases: TGTGCCAGCAGCTTTGGGACCGGGAACACTGAAGCTTTCTTT. Translated: CASSFGTGNTEAFF.

This clonotype was seen at least ten times. The V and J genes are TRBV9 and TRBJ2-3, with a tentative D call TRBD2 (6 bases). The CDR3 totals 15 residues. Trimming left V 5 bases short and J 0 bases short, with 13 bases between. The germline gives CDR1 SGDLS, CDR2 YYNGEE. The CDR3 sequence: CASSALAPSTDTQYF. The DNA for the CDR3 is TGTGCCAGCAGTGCGCTAGCGCCCAGCACAGATACGCAGTATTTT. Looking up the rest from reference TRBV9 and TRBJ2-3 gives the full variable domain: DSGVTQTPKHLITATGQRVTLRCSPRSGDLSVYWYQQSLDQGLQFLIQYYNGEERAKGNILERFSAQQFPDLHSELNLSSLELGDSALYFCASSALAPSTDTQYFGPGTRLTVL.